One sample yielded the 15 T cell receptor beta chains listed below, sequenced in a study of regulatory T cells in long-lasting Graves disease (dated by TCRdb to the early 2020s). Library preparation employed multiplex PCR. Sequenced on an Illumina HiSeq 4000. To build TCR beta libraries, CDR3 regions were amplified by Arm-PCR using iRepertoire HTBI primers. Using fastp at Q25 and MiXCR, TCRdb reprocessed the public reads and kept productive beta chains. CDR3 protein duplicates are merged, each entry listing the most common genes and DNA. The sample yields 350,000 to 550,000 distinct CDR3 sequences; about 16% were counted once. The top ten constitute roughly a sixth of the sample. This sample's time point label indicates: newly diagnosed GD, antithyroid drugs for less than 3 months. For both TCR sequencing and RNA sequencing, RNA was extracted from PBMCs using TRIzol. A further study also used this sample, focusing on T cells in Graves' hyperthyroidism and ophthalmopathy.

This specimen was peripheral blood mononuclear cells (PBMCs), taken at new diagnosis, from a patient treated with antithyroid drugs. These receptors all come from a woman in her 30s with Graves disease. Donor details come from another sample of the same person, matched by shared clones.

The chain's CDR3 is CASSQDSQGSYEQYF. As DNA, the CDR3 is TGCGCCAGCAGCCAAGACTCGCAGGGGTCCTACGAGCAGTACTTC. V and J are TRBV4-1 and TRBJ2-7, with D possibly TRBD1 on 6 matching bases. The germline V gene encodes CDR1 MGHRA and CDR2 YSYEKL. Between the trimmed V and J ends, which lost 0 bases and 1 base, there was a span of 10 bases. The CDR3 contains 15 residues.

The chain has TRBV20-1 and TRBJ2-5, with D maybe TRBD2 (6 bases). This CDR3 region has 15 residues. The germline gives CDR1 DFQATT, CDR2 SNEGSKA (reference sequence). V lost 3 bases, J lost 1 base, and 15 bases lay in between. CDR3: CSASPTRDSQETQYF. The CDR3 coding sequence is TGCAGTGCTAGCCCCACCCGGGACTCCCAAGAGACCCAGTACTTC.

With respect to this clonotype: With a much larger clone just one base away, this may be a read error. The chain recombines TRBV7-9 with TRBJ2-7, with 8 bases that match TRBD2. The DNA end is more similar to TRBJ2-3, so the J call may be wrong. Germline CDR1 and CDR2: SEHNR and FQNEAQ (reference sequence). CDR3 size: 15 residues. The CDR3 region has the DNA TGTGCCAGCAGCTTGCGGACTAGCCTCGCAGATACGCAGTATTTT. Its translation is CASSLRTSLADTQYF.

This chain joins TRBV5-6 and TRBJ2-3; TRBD1 matches 9 bases. The V gene end was trimmed by 3 bases and the J gene end by 5 bases; junction bases not matched to a gene: 7. The CDR3 contains 15 residues. From germline, CDR1 is SGHDT and CDR2 YYEEEE. Here the CDR3 reads CASSSNRGRRDTQYF. DNA of the CDR3: TGTGCCAGCAGCTCAAACAGGGGGCGCAGAGATACGCAGTATTTT.

To note about this clonotype: A read error is possible here, since a much larger clone lies one base away. The chain recombines TRBV2 with TRBJ1-5; D possibly corresponds to TRBD1 (5 bases). This CDR3 region has 14 residues. Germline loops: CDR1 SNHLY, CDR2 FYNNEI. Trimming took off 4 bases at V and 3 bases at J, with 10 bases between the two ends. The CDR3 loop reads CASSAGRNNQPQHF. The CDR3, as DNA: TGTGCCAGCAGTGCGGGACGAAACAATCAGCCCCAGCATTTT.

The gene calls are TRBV20-1 and TRBJ2-7; no firm D call. The CDR3 is 13 amino acids. V lost 0 bases, J lost 0 bases, and 6 bases lay in between. Germline V gene sequence: CDR1 DFQATT, CDR2 SNEGSKA (reference sequence). The CDR3 sequence is CSARDSHSYEQYF. As DNA, the CDR3 is TGCAGTGCTAGAGACTCCCACTCCTACGAGCAGTACTTC.

In its sample, this clonotype was seen a few times. J is TRBJ2-2 and V is TRBV24-1; D gene ambiguous. The V gene's germline CDR1 is KGHDR and CDR2 SFDVKD. V lost 1 base, J lost 3 bases, and 8 bases lay in between. The CDR3 is 15 residues long. The DNA for the CDR3 is TGTGCCACCAGTGATTTTTCCCAGGACACCGGGGAGCTGTTTTTT. It specifies CATSDFSQDTGELFF.

In this sample, this clonotype turned up many times. The rearrangement joins TRBV20-1 to TRBJ2-5; 13 nucleotides match TRBD2. V shed 1 base, J shed 4 bases, and the junction held 9 bases outside the gene matches. The CDR3 has 17 amino acids. The germline V gene has CDR1 DFQATT and CDR2 SNEGSKA (reference sequence). CDR3 sequence (DNA): TGCAGTGCTAGAGCCGTGACTAGCGGGAGGCAGGGAGAGACCCAGTACTTC. Amino acids: CSARAVTSGRQGETQYF.

The chain couples TRBV10-3 to TRBJ1-2; TRBD1 might be the D (5 bases). Germline assignment: CDR1 ENHRY and CDR2 SYGVKD. This CDR3 contains 12 residues. The ends were cut back, 3 bases at V and 8 bases at J, with 10 bases in the middle. CDR3 DNA: TGTGCCATCAGTGATCAGGGATCGGGCTACACCTTC. Encoded protein: CAISDQGSGYTF.

This clonotype was counted ten times or more. This rearrangement joins TRBV5-5 to TRBJ1-2; TRBD1 might be the D (5 bases). Looked up from germline, CDR1 is SGHKS and CDR2 is YYEKEE (reference sequence). The V and J ends lost 4 bases and 5 bases respectively, with 15 bases between them. This CDR3 comprises 14 residues. The CDR3: CASSPGDSAYGYTF. The DNA for the CDR3 is TGTGCCAGCAGCCCGGGAGACAGCGCTTATGGCTACACCTTC.

This clonotype was observed many times. This rearrangement joins TRBV20-1 to TRBJ2-1; 7 bases map to TRBD2. This CDR3 has 17 residues. Germline CDR1 DFQATT, CDR2 SNEGSKA (reference sequence). Trimming took 0 bases from V and 1 from J; bases not matched to a gene: 9. CDR3 in DNA: TGCAGTGCTAGAGATCGGAGCGGGAAAGGATCCTACAATGAGCAGTTCTTC. It yields the protein CSARDRSGKGSYNEQFF.

This chain links TRBV12-3 or TRBV12-4 with TRBJ1-2, with no clear D. V lost 5 bases to trimming and J lost 6 bases, with 10 bases between them. The CDR3 has 12 amino acids. The DNA for the CDR3 is TGTGCCAGCAGTCACGGCCGAGATGGCTACACCTTC. This gives the protein CASSHGRDGYTF.

A few counts support this clonotype. The chain couples TRBV20-1 to TRBJ1-5; D unclear. Trimming cost V 0 bases and J 0 bases, with 9 bases left between them. CDR3 length equals 15 residues. Germline V gene data show CDR1 as DFQATT and CDR2 as SNEGSKA (reference sequence). CDR3 protein: CSARDLRDSNQPQHF. In DNA, the CDR3 is TGCAGTGCTAGAGATCTAAGAGATAGCAATCAGCCCCAGCATTTT.

This clonotype turned up a few times. The chain couples TRBV6-1 to TRBJ1-1; D is ambiguous. V was cut by 8 bases and J by 11 bases, with 24 bases left in between. The CDR3 consists of 14 residues. Germline CDR1 MNHNS, CDR2 SASEGT. The CDR3 loop is CASFRGWTQDLAFF. CDR3 coding DNA: TGTGCCAGCTTTCGCGGGTGGACCCAAGATTTGGCTTTCTTT.

This clonotype has just a few counts. The gene calls are TRBV2 and TRBJ2-7; D might be TRBD1 (5 bases). Germline lookup yields CDR1 SNHLY and CDR2 FYNNEI. The CDR3 has 13 residues. V was cut by 6 bases and J by 0 bases, with 9 bases left in between. In DNA, the CDR3 is TGTGCCAGCAGAGTACAGGTCTCCTACGAGCAGTACTTC. It translates to CASRVQVSYEQYF.